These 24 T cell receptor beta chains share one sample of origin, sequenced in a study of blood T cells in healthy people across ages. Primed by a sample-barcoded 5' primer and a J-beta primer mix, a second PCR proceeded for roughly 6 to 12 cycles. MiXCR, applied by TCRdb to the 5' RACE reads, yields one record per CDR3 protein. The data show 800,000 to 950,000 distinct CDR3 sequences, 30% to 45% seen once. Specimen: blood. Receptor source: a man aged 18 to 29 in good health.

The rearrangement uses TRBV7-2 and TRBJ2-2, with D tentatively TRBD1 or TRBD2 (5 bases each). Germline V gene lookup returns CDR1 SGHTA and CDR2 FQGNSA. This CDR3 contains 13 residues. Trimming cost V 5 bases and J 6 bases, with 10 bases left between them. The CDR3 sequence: CASSLLGAGELFF. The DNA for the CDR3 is TGTGCCAGCAGCCTCTTGGGGGCCGGGGAGCTGTTTTTT.

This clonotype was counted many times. In DNA form, the CDR3 reads TGCGCCAGCAGTCTGGCGACAGGGGATTCTGGCTACACCTTC. Amino acids: CASSLATGDSGYTF. The gene calls are TRBV5-1 and TRBJ1-2; 8 bases are shared with TRBD1. The CDR3 contains 14 residues. Losses at the gene ends were 5 bases for V and 7 bases for J; bases not matched to a gene: 10. The germline V gene encodes CDR1 SGHRS and CDR2 YFSETQ.

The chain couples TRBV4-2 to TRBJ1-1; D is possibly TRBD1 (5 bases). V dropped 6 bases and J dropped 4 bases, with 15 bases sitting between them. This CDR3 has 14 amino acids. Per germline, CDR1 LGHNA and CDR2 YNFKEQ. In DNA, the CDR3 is TGTGCCAGCAGGGGCGTCTGGGGGAGCACTGAAGCTTTCTTT. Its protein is CASRGVWGSTEAFF.

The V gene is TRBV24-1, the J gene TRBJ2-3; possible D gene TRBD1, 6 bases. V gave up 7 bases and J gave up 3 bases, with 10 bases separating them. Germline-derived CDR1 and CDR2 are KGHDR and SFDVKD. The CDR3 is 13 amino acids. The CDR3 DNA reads TGTGCCACCAGCCCCGGACAGACAGATACGCAGTATTTT. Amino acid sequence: CATSPGQTDTQYF.

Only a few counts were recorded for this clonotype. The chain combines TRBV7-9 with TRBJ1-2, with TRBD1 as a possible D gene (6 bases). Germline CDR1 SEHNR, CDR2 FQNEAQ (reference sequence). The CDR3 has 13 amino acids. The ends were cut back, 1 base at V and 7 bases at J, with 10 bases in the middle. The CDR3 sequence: CASSLGGGTGYTF. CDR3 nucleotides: TGTGCCAGCAGCTTAGGAGGGGGAACTGGCTACACCTTC.

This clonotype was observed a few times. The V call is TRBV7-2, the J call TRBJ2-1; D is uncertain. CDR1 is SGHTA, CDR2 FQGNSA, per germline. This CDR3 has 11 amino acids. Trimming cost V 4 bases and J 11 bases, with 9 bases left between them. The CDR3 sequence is CASSYSYKQFF. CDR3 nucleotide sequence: TGTGCCAGCAGCTACTCCTACAAGCAGTTCTTC.

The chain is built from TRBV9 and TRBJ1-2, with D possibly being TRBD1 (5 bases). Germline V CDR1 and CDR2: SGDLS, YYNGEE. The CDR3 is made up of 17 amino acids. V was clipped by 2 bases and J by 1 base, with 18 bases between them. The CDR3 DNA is TGTGCCAGCAGCGTTAGACTCAGGGAGGGTCTTAACTATGGCTACACCTTC. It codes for CASSVRLREGLNYGYTF.

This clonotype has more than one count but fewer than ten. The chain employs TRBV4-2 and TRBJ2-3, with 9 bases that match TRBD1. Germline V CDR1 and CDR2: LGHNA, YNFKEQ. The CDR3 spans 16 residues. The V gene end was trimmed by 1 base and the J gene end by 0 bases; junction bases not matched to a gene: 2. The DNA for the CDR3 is TGTGCCAGCAGCCAAGCGGGACAGGGCAGCACAGATACGCAGTATTTT. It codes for CASSQAGQGSTDTQYF.

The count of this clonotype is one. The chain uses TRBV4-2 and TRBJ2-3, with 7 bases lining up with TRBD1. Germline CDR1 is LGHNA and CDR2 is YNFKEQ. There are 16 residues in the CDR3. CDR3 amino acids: CASRLLDRLDDRYAYF. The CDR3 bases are TGTGCAAGTCGCTTACTGGACAGGTTAGATGACAGATACGCGTATTTT.

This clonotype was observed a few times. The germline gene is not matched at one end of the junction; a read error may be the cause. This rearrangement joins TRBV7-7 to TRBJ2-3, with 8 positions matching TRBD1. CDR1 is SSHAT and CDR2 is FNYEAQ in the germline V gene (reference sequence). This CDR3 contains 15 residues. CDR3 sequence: CASSQQDRATDTQYF. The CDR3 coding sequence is TGTGCTAGCAGCCAACAGGACAGGGCCACAGATACGCAGTATTTT.

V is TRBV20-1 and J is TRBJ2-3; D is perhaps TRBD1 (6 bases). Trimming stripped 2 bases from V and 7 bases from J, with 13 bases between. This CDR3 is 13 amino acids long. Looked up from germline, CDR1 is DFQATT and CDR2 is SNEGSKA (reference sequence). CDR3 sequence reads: CSARKIQGYTQYF. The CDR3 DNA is TGCAGTGCTAGAAAAATACAGGGCTATACGCAGTATTTT.

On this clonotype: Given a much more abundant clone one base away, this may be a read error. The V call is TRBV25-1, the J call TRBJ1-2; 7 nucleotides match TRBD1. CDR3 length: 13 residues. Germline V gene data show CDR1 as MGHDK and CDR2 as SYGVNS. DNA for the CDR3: TGTGCCGGCAGATCAGGGGGAAACTATGGCTACACCTTC. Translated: CAGRSGGNYGYTF.

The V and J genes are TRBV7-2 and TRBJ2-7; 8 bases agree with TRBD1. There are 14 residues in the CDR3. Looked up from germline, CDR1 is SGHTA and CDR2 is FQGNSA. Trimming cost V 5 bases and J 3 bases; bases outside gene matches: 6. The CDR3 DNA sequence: TGTGCCAGCAGCGCCGGGACAGGCCGCTACGAGCAGTACTTC. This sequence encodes CASSAGTGRYEQYF.

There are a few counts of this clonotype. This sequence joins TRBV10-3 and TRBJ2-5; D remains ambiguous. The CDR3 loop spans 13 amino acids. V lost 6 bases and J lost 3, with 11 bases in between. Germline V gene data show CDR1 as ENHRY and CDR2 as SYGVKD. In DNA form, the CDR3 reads TGTGCCATCAGGGACGAATTGGAAGAGACCCAGTACTTC. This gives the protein CAIRDELEETQYF.

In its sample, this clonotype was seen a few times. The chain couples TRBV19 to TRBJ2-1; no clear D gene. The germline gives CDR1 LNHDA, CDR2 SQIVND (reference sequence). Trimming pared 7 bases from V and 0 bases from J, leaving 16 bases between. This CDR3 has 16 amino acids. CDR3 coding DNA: TGTGCCAGTACCATTCCGACCAGGAGCTCCTACAATGAGCAGTTCTTC. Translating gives CASTIPTRSSYNEQFF.

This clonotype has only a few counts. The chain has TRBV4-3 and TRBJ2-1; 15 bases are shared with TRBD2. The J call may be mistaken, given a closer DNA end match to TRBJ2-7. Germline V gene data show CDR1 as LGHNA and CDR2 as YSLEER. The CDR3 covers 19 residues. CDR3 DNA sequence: TGCGCCAGCAGCCAAGTGACAGGACTAGCGGGGGGGACCTACAATGAGCAGTACTTC. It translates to CASSQVTGLAGGTYNEQYF.

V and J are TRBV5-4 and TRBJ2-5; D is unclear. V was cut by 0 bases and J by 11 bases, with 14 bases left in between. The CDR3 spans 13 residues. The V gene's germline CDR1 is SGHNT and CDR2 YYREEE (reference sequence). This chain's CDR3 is CASSLDGLGEQYF. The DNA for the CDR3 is TGTGCCAGCAGCTTGGACGGGTTGGGTGAGCAGTACTTC.

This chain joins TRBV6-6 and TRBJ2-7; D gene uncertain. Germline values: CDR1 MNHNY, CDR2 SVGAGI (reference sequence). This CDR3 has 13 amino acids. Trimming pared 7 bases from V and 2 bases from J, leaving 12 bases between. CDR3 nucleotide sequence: TGTGCCAGCACTCCCGGGCAGACCTACGAGCAGTACTTC. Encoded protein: CASTPGQTYEQYF.

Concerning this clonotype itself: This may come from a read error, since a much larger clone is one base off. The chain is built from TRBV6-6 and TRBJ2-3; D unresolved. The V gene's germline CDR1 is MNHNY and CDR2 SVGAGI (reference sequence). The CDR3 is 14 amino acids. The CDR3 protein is CTSSYLSSTDTQYF. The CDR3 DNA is TGTACCAGCAGTTACTTGTCGAGCACAGATACGCAGTATTTT.

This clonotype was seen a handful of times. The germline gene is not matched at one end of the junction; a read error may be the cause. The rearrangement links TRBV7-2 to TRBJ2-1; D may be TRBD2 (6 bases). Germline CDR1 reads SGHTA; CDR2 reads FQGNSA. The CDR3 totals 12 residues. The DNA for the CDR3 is TGTGCCGGCAGCTTAGGGCCGGGAGCGCAGTTCTTC. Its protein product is CAGSLGPGAQFF.

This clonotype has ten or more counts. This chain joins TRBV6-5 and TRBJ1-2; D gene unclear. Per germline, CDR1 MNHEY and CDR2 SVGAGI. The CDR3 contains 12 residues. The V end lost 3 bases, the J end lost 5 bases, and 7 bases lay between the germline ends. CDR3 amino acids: CASSYYGYGYTF. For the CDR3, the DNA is TGTGCCAGCAGTTATTACGGATATGGCTACACCTTC.

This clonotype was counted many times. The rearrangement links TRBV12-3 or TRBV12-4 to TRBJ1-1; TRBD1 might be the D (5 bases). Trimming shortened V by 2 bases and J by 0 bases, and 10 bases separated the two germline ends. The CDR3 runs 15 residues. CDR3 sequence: CASSLRGTMNTEAFF. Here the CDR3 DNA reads TGTGCCAGCAGTTTACGGGGCACGATGAACACTGAAGCTTTCTTT.

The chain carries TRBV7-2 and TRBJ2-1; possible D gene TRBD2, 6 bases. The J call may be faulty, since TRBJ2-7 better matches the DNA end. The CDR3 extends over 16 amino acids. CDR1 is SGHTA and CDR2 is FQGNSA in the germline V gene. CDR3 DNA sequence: TGTGCCAGCAGCTCTCCGGGACTCAGCTCCTACAATGAGCAGTACTTC. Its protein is CASSSPGLSSYNEQYF.

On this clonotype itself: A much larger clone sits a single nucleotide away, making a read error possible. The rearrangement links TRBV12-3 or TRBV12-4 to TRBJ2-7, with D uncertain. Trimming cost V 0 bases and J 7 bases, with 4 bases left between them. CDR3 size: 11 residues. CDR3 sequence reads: CASSLAWEQYF. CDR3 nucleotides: TGTGCCAGCAGTTTAGCATGGGAGCAGTACTTC.